This T cell receptor (beta chain) was recorded in a study of T-cell memory formation after mild COVID-19. The study's findings and limits: Several responding clones turned up in pre-infection memory, indicating that cross-reactive memory may have taken part. Mainly in CM and EM were contracting CD4+ clones; CD8+ were in EMRA. For second-wave clones that peaked at day 37, SARS-CoV-2 specificity went unverified. Clones shrinking from day 15 to 85 showed even CD4/CD8 mixes; later expanders tilted CD4+.

As to this clonotype: Its antigen is as yet unknown.

TCRdb itself ran the 5' RACE reads through MiXCR, one entry per CDR3 protein. The table includes about 340,000 distinct CDR3 sequences, 13% detected once. Germline V lookup: CDR1 SGHVS, CDR2 FNYEAQ. The CDR3 consists of 15 residues. Trimming removed 0 bases at V and 3 bases at J, with 11 bases between. The V and J genes are TRBV7-6 and TRBJ1-1, with D uncertain. The TCR originated in a man younger than 35 who had mild COVID-19 (a few samples of this study predate the infection). Cell type and time point are not known. The sequenced sample consisted of PBMCs or a T cell subset sorted from them (not recorded which). The CDR3 DNA reads as TGTGCCAGCAGCTTAGCGGTAGGGCCGGACACTGAAGCTTTCTTT. Protein sequence: CASSLAVGPDTEAFF.